The 24 T cell receptor beta chains listed next were all sequenced from one sample in a study of yellow fever vaccine responses in identical twins. TCRdb reprocessed the RT-PCR reads with MiXCR, giving one entry per CDR3 protein. The table records around 5,300 distinct CDR3 sequences, just over 85% of them present only once. The source was T cells from blood (PBMCs), unsorted or a sorted subset (not recorded which), collected before or after yellow fever vaccination (not recorded which). The receptors shown here come from a woman aged 18-29 years who received the yellow fever vaccine.

The chain has TRBV11-2 and TRBJ2-7; TRBD1 matches 7 bases. Unmatched junction bases numbered 9, after V lost 0 bases and J lost 4 bases. In germline, CDR1 is SGHAT, CDR2 FQNNGV. The CDR3 covers 16 residues. CDR3 protein: CASSLDLGQSHYEQYF. CDR3 DNA sequence: TGTGCCAGCAGCTTAGATCTGGGACAGTCTCATTACGAGCAGTACTTC.

This chain uses TRBV10-3 with TRBJ1-2, with TRBD1 identical over 10 bases. Germline-derived CDR1 and CDR2 are ENHRY and SYGVKD. V gave up 7 bases and J gave up 6 bases; unmatched junction bases: 8. The CDR3 runs to 14 residues. In DNA, the CDR3 is TGTGCCATCAATTGGGCCGGACAGGGGGATGGCTACACCTTC. Its translation is CAINWAGQGDGYTF.

V is TRBV27 and J is TRBJ2-7, with D tentatively TRBD2 (6 bases). Trimming left V 5 bases short and J 4 bases short, with 12 bases between. CDR1 and CDR2 (germline): MNHEY, SMNVEV (reference sequence). CDR3 length: 13 amino acids. The CDR3 spells CASSPPGGYEQYF. CDR3 in DNA: TGTGCCAGCAGTCCCCCCGGAGGGTACGAGCAGTACTTC.

This chain connects TRBV29-1 to TRBJ2-1; no firm D call. The CDR3 totals 13 residues. Germline V gene lookup returns CDR1 SQVTM and CDR2 ANQGSEA. Trimming took 4 bases from V and 5 from J, leaving 12 bases between them. The CDR3, as DNA: TGCAGCGTTGGCGTCGAGACGGACAATGAGCAGTTCTTC. Its translation: CSVGVETDNEQFF.

V gene TRBV25-1 combines with J gene TRBJ1-2, with 10 bases aligning to TRBD1. V lost 5 bases, J lost 4 bases, and 1 base stayed unmatched. The CDR3 loop spans 13 amino acids. Germline V gives CDR1 MGHDK, CDR2 SYGVNS. The CDR3 sequence is CASSRQGAYGYTF. The CDR3 coding sequence is TGTGCCAGCAGTAGACAGGGGGCCTATGGCTACACCTTC.

This sequence joins TRBV6-1 and TRBJ1-1; unclear D gene. Trimming left V 3 bases short and J 1 base short, with 3 bases between. Germline V gives CDR1 MNHNS, CDR2 SASEGT. The CDR3 is 12 amino acids. CDR3 amino acids: CASSEANTEAFF. The DNA of the CDR3 is TGTGCCAGCAGTGAGGCGAACACTGAAGCTTTCTTT.

The chain is built from TRBV5-1 and TRBJ2-3; D unclear. This CDR3 comprises 13 residues. Between the trimmed V and J ends, which lost 2 bases and 2 bases, there was a span of 6 bases. CDR1 is SGHRS, CDR2 YFSETQ, per germline. In nucleotides, the CDR3 is TGCGCCAGCAGCTTTCAATTCACAGATACGCAGTATTTT. It encodes CASSFQFTDTQYF.

The chain recombines TRBV5-6 with TRBJ2-1, with D possibly being TRBD1 (6 bases). This CDR3 is 14 amino acids long. CDR1 is SGHDT, CDR2 YYEEEE, per germline. V was clipped by 3 bases and J by 6 bases, with 13 bases between them. The chain's CDR3 is CASSWGLPGNEQFF. CDR3 coding DNA: TGTGCCAGCAGCTGGGGGCTCCCTGGCAATGAGCAGTTCTTC. Based on the CDR3 plus reference TRBV5-6 and TRBJ2-1, the full variable domain is DAGVTQSPTHLIKTRGQQVTLRCSPKSGHDTVSWYQQALGQGPQFIFQYYEEEERQRGNFPDRFSGHQFPNYSSELNVNALLLGDSALYLCASSWGLPGNEQFFGPGTRLTVL.

This clonotype appeared a single time. The chain employs TRBV5-1 and TRBJ1-4; D unclear. The CDR3 is made up of 13 amino acids. Per germline, CDR1 SGHRS and CDR2 YFSETQ. V lost 0 bases to trimming and J lost 7 bases, with 7 bases between them. The CDR3 coding sequence is TGCGCCAGCAGCTTGGGCGGGGTTGAAAAACTGTTTTTT. Encoded protein: CASSLGGVEKLFF.

The rearrangement joins TRBV5-1 to TRBJ2-5; 13 positions agree with TRBD2. The CDR3 is made up of 16 amino acids. V lost 5 bases and J lost 4; bases outside the gene matches: 8. CDR1 is SGHRS and CDR2 is YFSETQ in the germline V gene. The CDR3 DNA follows: TGCGCCAGCAGACTAGCGGGGGGGCAAGCGGGAGAGACCCAGTACTTC. It specifies CASRLAGGQAGETQYF. The complete variable domain, with remaining parts taken from reference TRBV5-1 and TRBJ2-5, reads KAGVTQTPRYLIKTRGQQVTLSCSPISGHRSVSWYQQTPGQGLQFLFEYFSETQRNKGNFPGRFSGRQFSNSRSEMNVSTLELGDSALYLCASRLAGGQAGETQYFGPGTRLLVL.

The gene calls are TRBV11-3 and TRBJ2-3; 9 bases fit TRBD2. Trimming removed 2 bases from V and 7 bases from J; junction bases left unmatched: 16. This CDR3 is 18 amino acids long. Germline values: CDR1 SGHNT, CDR2 YENEEA. The CDR3 nucleotides are TGTGCCAGCAGCTTATTTGTAGGTGGAGCGGGAGGTCCCAATACGCAGTATTTT. This gives the protein CASSLFVGGAGGPNTQYF.

The genes are TRBV7-9 and TRBJ1-1; perhaps TRBD1 as D (6 bases). The germline gives CDR1 SEHNR, CDR2 FQNEAQ (reference sequence). The V end was cut by 5 bases, the J end by 1 base, with 8 bases between. CDR3 size: 13 residues. CDR3 in DNA: TGTGCCAGCAGCAAACAGGGGAACACTGAAGCTTTCTTT. Translation: CASSKQGNTEAFF.

This clonotype was seen a single time. The chain employs TRBV30 and TRBJ2-1; D tentatively fits TRBD1 or TRBD2 (7 bases each). CDR3 size: 16 residues. Looked up from germline, CDR1 is GTSNPN and CDR2 is SVGIG (reference sequence). Trimming removed 6 bases at V and 3 bases at J, with 21 bases between. The CDR3 nucleotides read TGTGCCTGTCCCAGGGGGGGGGACCTACACTACAATGAGCAGTTCTTC. Translation gives CACPRGGDLHYNEQFF.

The V gene is TRBV11-1, the J gene TRBJ1-6, with 7 nucleotides matching TRBD1. The CDR3 is 15 amino acids. Germline-derived CDR1 and CDR2 are SGHAT and FQDESV (reference sequence). The J segment lost 6 bases and the V segment lost 2 bases, leaving 4 bases of the junction unmatched. Here the CDR3 DNA reads TGTGCCAGCAGCTTAACGACAGGGTCTAATTCACCCCTCCACTTT. Protein product: CASSLTTGSNSPLHF.

The chain carries TRBV28 and TRBJ1-5, with D uncertain. The CDR3 has 16 residues. Trimming took 2 bases from V and 4 from J, leaving 15 bases between them. CDR1 is MDHEN and CDR2 is SYDVKM in the germline V gene. The CDR3 sequence: CASSLTWGEGNQPQHF. CDR3 nucleotide sequence: TGTGCCAGCAGTTTAACGTGGGGTGAAGGAAATCAGCCCCAGCATTTT.

The V call is TRBV7-2, the J call TRBJ1-5; 7 positions agree with TRBD1. Germline V gene data show CDR1 as SGHTA and CDR2 as FQGNSA. Trimming took 5 bases from V and 8 from J; bases not matched to a gene: 6. The CDR3 contains 13 residues. The CDR3 sequence is CASSVTGMEPQHF. DNA for the CDR3: TGTGCCAGCAGCGTGACAGGGATGGAGCCCCAGCATTTT.

This clonotype was counted a few times. The chain links TRBV5-4 to TRBJ2-6, with TRBD2 as a possible D gene (5 bases). V was pared by 0 bases and J by 2 bases, with 9 bases between. From germline, CDR1 is SGHNT and CDR2 YYREEE (reference sequence). The CDR3 is 16 residues long. This CDR3 is CASSLDRGTGANVLTF. CDR3 nucleotide sequence: TGTGCCAGCAGCTTGGATCGAGGGACTGGGGCCAACGTCCTGACTTTC.

This clonotype was found once. The rearrangement links TRBV28 to TRBJ1-5, with D maybe TRBD1 (5 bases). CDR3 length equals 16 residues. Germline CDR1 is MDHEN and CDR2 is SYDVKM. V shed 3 bases and J shed 0 bases, with 12 bases lying between them. The CDR3 coding sequence is TGTGCCAGCAGTTTTTGGGGGGAGAATAGCAATCAGCCCCAGCATTTT. Amino acid sequence: CASSFWGENSNQPQHF.

The V and J genes are TRBV6-2 or TRBV6-3 and TRBJ1-5; no clear D gene. Germline CDR1 is MNHEY and CDR2 is SVGEGT. The CDR3 loop spans 14 amino acids. V was cut by 3 bases and J by 4 bases, with 10 bases left in between. The CDR3 DNA sequence: TGTGCCAGCAGTTATGGTTTGGGTAATCAGCCCCAGCATTTT. Residues: CASSYGLGNQPQHF.

This clonotype was detected once. The V gene is TRBV12-3 or TRBV12-4, the J gene TRBJ2-7; D is possibly TRBD1 or TRBD2 (5 bases each). The CDR3 covers 16 residues. V shed 4 bases and J shed 1 base, with 17 bases lying between them. The CDR3 is CASSSNFQGRSYEQYF. The CDR3 DNA reads TGTGCCAGCAGTTCCAACTTTCAGGGACGGTCCTACGAGCAGTACTTC.

CDR3: CASESGGAGIQYF. Here the CDR3 DNA reads TGTGCCAGCGAGAGCGGGGGCGCGGGCATTCAGTACTTC. This chain joins TRBV28 and TRBJ2-4; 8 bases line up with TRBD2. The CDR3 has 13 residues. V was pared by 8 bases and J by 9 bases, with 9 bases of the junction left unmatched. Germline V gene data show CDR1 as MDHEN and CDR2 as SYDVKM.

DNA of the CDR3: TGCAGTGCCCGGGCCCAAACCTACGAGCAGTACTTC. Translated, it gives CSARAQTYEQYF. V gene TRBV20-1 combines with J gene TRBJ2-7; the D is unclear. From germline, CDR1 is DFQATT and CDR2 SNEGSKA (reference sequence). This CDR3 has 12 amino acids. V was shortened by 6 bases and J by 2 bases, with 11 bases between the two germline ends.

The genes are TRBV6-1 and TRBJ2-7, with 8 nucleotides matching TRBD2. J lost 5 bases, V lost 8 bases, and 11 bases had no gene match. The CDR3 runs to 14 residues. CDR1 and CDR2 (germline): MNHNS, SASEGT. CDR3: CASGKRELFHEQYF. CDR3 DNA sequence: TGTGCCAGCGGAAAGCGGGAGTTATTCCACGAGCAGTACTTC.

The chain joins TRBV11-1 to TRBJ2-4; 7 bases align to TRBD1. Germline V gene lookup returns CDR1 SGHAT and CDR2 FQDESV (reference sequence). The V gene end was trimmed by 5 bases and the J gene end by 5 bases; junction bases not matched to a gene: 9. The CDR3 extends over 15 amino acids. CDR3 sequence reads: CASSKGQIGENIQYF. DNA of the CDR3: TGTGCCAGCAGCAAGGGACAGATTGGGGAAAACATTCAGTACTTC.